The 31 T cell receptor beta chains presented below share a single source sample, sequenced in a study of identical twins. TCRdb passed the 5' RACE reads through MiXCR, listing each CDR3 protein once. The table lists more than 400,000 distinct CDR3 sequences, approximately 16% of them singletons. The same data also went into a second study, on yellow fever vaccine responses in identical twins.

The specimen sequenced was CD4+ T cells sorted from blood. All receptors derive from a woman aged 18-29 years in good health.

The gene calls are TRBV6-5 and TRBJ2-3; 8 bases match TRBD2. There are 15 residues in the CDR3. Germline assignment: CDR1 MNHEY and CDR2 SVGAGI. Trimming took 2 bases from V and 2 from J; bases not matched to a gene: 3. The DNA of the CDR3 is TGTGCCAGCAGTTACGAGCGGGGGCCCACAGATACGCAGTATTTT. Protein product: CASSYERGPTDTQYF.

This clonotype appeared once. The J gene is TRBJ2-3, the V gene TRBV29-1; no clear D gene. Germline-derived CDR1 and CDR2 are SQVTM and ANQGSEA. The CDR3 spans 14 residues. The ends were cut back, 7 bases at V and 2 bases at J, with 16 bases in the middle. The CDR3 here is CSAHWPLPTDTQYF. The CDR3 DNA reads TGCAGCGCCCACTGGCCCCTTCCCACAGATACGCAGTATTTT.

This clonotype was observed a few times. This chain connects TRBV6-5 to TRBJ1-3; tentatively, D is TRBD1 (5 bases). There are 16 residues in the CDR3. CDR1 and CDR2 from the germline V gene are MNHEY and SVGAGI. The V end lost 1 base, the J end lost 0 bases, and 10 bases lay between the germline ends. This chain's CDR3 is CASSYWQGGSGNTIYF. As DNA, the CDR3 is TGTGCCAGCAGTTACTGGCAGGGTGGCTCTGGAAACACCATATATTTT.

The rearrangement uses TRBV6-7 and TRBJ2-1, with TRBD2 as a possible D gene (5 bases). TRBV6-7 is an ORF, and what it does is uncertain. Trimming pared 8 bases from V and 8 bases from J, leaving 22 bases between. The CDR3 runs 15 residues. CDR3 amino acids: CASPYILPGWDEQFF. The CDR3 region has the DNA TGTGCCAGCCCTTATATTCTCCCGGGATGGGATGAGCAGTTCTTC.

A few counts support this clonotype. The chain links TRBV15 to TRBJ2-5; TRBD1 might be the D (6 bases). Germline CDR1 reads LNHNV; CDR2 reads YYDKDF (reference sequence). CDR3 length equals 13 residues. Between the trimmed V and J ends, which lost 3 bases and 4 bases, there was a span of 9 bases. The CDR3 coding sequence is TGTGCCACCAGCAGTGGGGGCAGAGAGACCCAGTACTTC. This gives the protein CATSSGGRETQYF.

The CDR3 region has the DNA TGTGCCAGCAGTTACGGGATCCAGGGGTATGGCTACACCTTC. Its protein is CASSYGIQGYGYTF. The chain has TRBV12-3 or TRBV12-4 and TRBJ1-2; a weak D match, TRBD1 (6 bases). The CDR3 is made up of 14 amino acids. The germline V and J ends were trimmed by 4 bases and 5 bases, with 14 bases remaining between them.

A few counts support this clonotype. V and J are TRBV27 and TRBJ2-1; D gene ambiguous. Trimming left V 6 bases short and J 5 bases short, with 14 bases between. This CDR3 is built from 14 residues. Germline-derived CDR1 and CDR2 are MNHEY and SMNVEV (reference sequence). Here the CDR3 reads CASSPLRENNEQFF. The CDR3 coding sequence is TGTGCCAGCAGCCCCCTTCGAGAGAACAATGAGCAGTTCTTC.

V and J are TRBV20-1 and TRBJ2-5, with D possibly TRBD1 on 5 matching bases. Germline V CDR1 and CDR2: DFQATT, SNEGSKA (reference sequence). Trimming pared 6 bases from V and 1 base from J, leaving 18 bases between. The CDR3 loop spans 15 amino acids. As DNA, the CDR3 is TGCAGTGCACCACCCCAGGGTGGACCCCAAGAGACCCAGTACTTC. This sequence encodes CSAPPQGGPQETQYF.

The V and J genes are TRBV12-3 or TRBV12-4 and TRBJ2-2; possible D gene TRBD2, 6 bases. Trimming removed 4 bases at V and 6 bases at J, with 12 bases between. CDR3 size: 14 residues. The CDR3 region is CASSYGTEAGELFF. CDR3 sequence (DNA): TGTGCCAGCAGTTACGGGACTGAGGCCGGGGAGCTGTTTTTT.

This clonotype was counted ten times or more. The chain joins TRBV7-8 to TRBJ2-1, with 7 positions matching TRBD2. The ends lost 1 base at V and 8 bases at J; junction bases unmatched: 11. The CDR3 has 16 residues. CDR1 is SGHVS and CDR2 is FQNEAQ in the germline V gene. CDR3 amino acids: CASSLVNAWGGDEQFF. In DNA form, the CDR3 reads TGTGCCAGCAGCTTAGTCAATGCTTGGGGAGGGGATGAGCAGTTCTTC.

The chain has TRBV10-3 and TRBJ2-7, with 9 bases aligning to TRBD1. Trimming took 7 bases from V and 6 from J; bases not matched to a gene: 4. Per the germline V gene, CDR1 is ENHRY and CDR2 is SYGVKD. CDR3 length equals 12 residues. CDR3 sequence (DNA): TGTGCCATCACCGGGACAGGGCTCGAGCAGTACTTC. It specifies CAITGTGLEQYF.

This clonotype has only a few counts. The chain couples TRBV3-1 to TRBJ2-1, with D possibly matching TRBD1 (5 bases). V was trimmed by 7 bases and J by 6 bases, leaving 13 bases between them. Germline CDR1 is LGHDT and CDR2 is YNNKEL (reference sequence). The CDR3 is 13 residues long. In DNA, the CDR3 is TGTGCCAGCATGGCAGGGCCTGGCAATGAGCAGTTCTTC. Translating it yields CASMAGPGNEQFF.

This clonotype was counted only a few times. V gene TRBV7-9 combines with J gene TRBJ1-1; tentative D call: TRBD1 (6 bases). Per the germline V gene, CDR1 is SEHNR and CDR2 is FQNEAQ (reference sequence). Trimming took 4 bases from V and 2 from J, leaving 14 bases between them. This CDR3 spans 15 amino acids. The CDR3 spells CASSSDRTFNTEAFF. As DNA, the CDR3 is TGTGCCAGCAGCTCCGACAGGACCTTTAACACTGAAGCTTTCTTT. Complete variable domain (other parts from reference TRBV7-9 and TRBJ1-1): DTGVSQNPRHKITKRGQNVTFRCDPISEHNRLYWYRQTLGQGPEFLTYFQNEAQLEKSRLLSDRFSAERPKGSFSTLEIQRTEQGDSAMYLCASSSDRTFNTEAFFGQGTRLTVV.

This clonotype has only a few counts. The chain uses TRBV29-1 and TRBJ2-5, with 8 bases identical to TRBD2. CDR1 SQVTM and CDR2 ANQGSEA come from the germline V gene. V dropped 8 bases and J dropped 5; count of bases not matched to a gene: 10. The CDR3 has 13 amino acids. The CDR3: CSTKRTSRETQYF. In DNA form, the CDR3 reads TGCAGCACGAAGCGGACTAGCCGGGAGACCCAGTACTTC.

At least ten counts were recorded for this clonotype. This chain joins TRBV12-3 or TRBV12-4 and TRBJ2-2; 10 positions match TRBD2. V lost 6 bases and J lost 7; bases outside the gene matches: 8. The CDR3 totals 15 residues. The CDR3 region is CASSPGLALVGELFF. Written as DNA, the CDR3 is TGTGCCAGCAGCCCGGGACTAGCGTTGGTCGGGGAGCTGTTTTTT.

The chain links TRBV7-8 to TRBJ2-1, with D unresolved. The V end lost 5 bases, the J end lost 6 bases, and 8 bases lay between the germline ends. Looked up from germline, CDR1 is SGHVS and CDR2 is FQNEAQ. CDR3 size: 12 residues. The CDR3 nucleotides read TGTGCCAGCAGCACGCGGAGCAATGAGCAGTTCTTC. Amino acids: CASSTRSNEQFF.

The J gene is TRBJ1-6, the V gene TRBV5-1; D is undetermined. The V end was cut by 0 bases, the J end by 5 bases, with 9 bases between. This CDR3 spans 15 amino acids. Germline loops: CDR1 SGHRS, CDR2 YFSETQ. CDR3 sequence reads: CASSLVGINNSPLHF. The CDR3 DNA is TGCGCCAGCAGCTTGGTGGGAATCAATAATTCACCCCTCCACTTT.

The CDR3 DNA is TGTGCCAGCAGCTTGGGCAGGACCAACTCCTACGAGCAGTACGTC. Residues: CASSLGRTNSYEQYV. J is TRBJ2-7 and V is TRBV5-5; D remains ambiguous. V was pared by 0 bases and J by 0 bases, with 10 bases between. The CDR3 has 15 amino acids. CDR1 SGHKS and CDR2 YYEKEE come from the germline V gene (reference sequence).

This clonotype appeared a few times. The chain uses TRBV5-1 and TRBJ1-4; 7 bases match TRBD1. This CDR3 is 13 amino acids long. The V gene end was trimmed by 6 bases and the J gene end by 8 bases; junction bases not matched to a gene: 7. Germline V gene data show CDR1 as SGHRS and CDR2 as YFSETQ. CDR3: CASKAAGGEKLFF. The CDR3 nucleotides are TGCGCCAGCAAAGCGGCAGGGGGAGAAAAACTGTTTTTT.

In this sample, this clonotype turned up a few times. The chain joins TRBV28 to TRBJ2-7; 7 bases agree with TRBD2. Germline trimming cut 2 bases from V and 3 bases from J; bases unmatched to any gene: 4. The CDR3 contains 14 residues. From germline, CDR1 is MDHEN and CDR2 SYDVKM. The CDR3 nucleotides are TGTGCCAGCAGTTTAATAGGACTAGGCTACGAGCAGTACTTC. It codes for CASSLIGLGYEQYF.

This sequence joins TRBV6-1 and TRBJ2-7; TRBD2 agrees at 7 bases. With V trimmed by 3 bases and J by 7 bases, 9 bases remained unmatched. Germline V gene sequence: CDR1 MNHNS, CDR2 SASEGT. The length of the CDR3 is 14 residues. DNA of the CDR3: TGTGCCAGCAGTGACCCCCTAAGGGGAGGGGAGCAGTACGTC. It specifies CASSDPLRGGEQYV.

This clonotype was seen only a few times. The genes are TRBV29-1 and TRBJ2-2; weak D call: TRBD1 (5 bases). V was cut by 2 bases and J by 1 base, with 8 bases left in between. The CDR3 sequence is 14 residues long. Per germline, CDR1 SQVTM and CDR2 ANQGSEA. The CDR3 reads CSVERQGNTGELFF. The CDR3 DNA is TGCAGCGTTGAAAGGCAGGGGAACACCGGGGAGCTGTTTTTT.

This clonotype was picked up a small number of times. The chain employs TRBV5-1 and TRBJ2-6; 12 nucleotides line up with TRBD1. The junction had 8 bases not matched to a gene; V was cut back by 4 bases and J by 3 bases. This CDR3 comprises 18 residues. Germline loops: CDR1 SGHRS, CDR2 YFSETQ. CDR3 sequence reads: CASSPGTGGAIGANVLTF. For the CDR3, the DNA is TGCGCCAGCAGCCCAGGGACAGGGGGCGCAATTGGGGCCAACGTCCTGACTTTC.

V is TRBV13 and J is TRBJ2-5, with TRBD2 identical over 8 bases. This CDR3 has 14 residues. V was clipped by 6 bases and J by 5 bases; unmatched bases: 8. Looked up from germline, CDR1 is PRHDT and CDR2 is FYEKMQ (reference sequence). CDR3 sequence reads: CASRAGGALETQYF. CDR3 nucleotide sequence: TGTGCCAGCAGAGCCGGGGGGGCTTTGGAGACCCAGTACTTC.

This clonotype has more than one count but fewer than ten. V usage is TRBV7-8 and J usage is TRBJ2-1; 7 bases are a match to TRBD2. CDR3 length: 15 residues. V lost 4 bases and J lost 10; bases outside the gene matches: 13. Germline V CDR1 and CDR2: SGHVS, FQNEAQ. Here the CDR3 DNA reads TGTGCCAGCAGCTCCCGGGTGGCGGGGGTACGAGAGCAGTTCTTC. As protein: CASSSRVAGVREQFF. Drawing the rest from reference TRBV7-8 and TRBJ2-1, the complete variable domain is GAGVSQSPRYKVAKRGQDVALRCDPISGHVSLFWYQQALGQGPEFLTYFQNEAQLDKSGLPSDRFFAERPEGSVSTLKIQRTQQEDSAVYLCASSSRVAGVREQFFGPGTRLTVL.

In its sample, this clonotype was seen a few times. The chain joins TRBV25-1 to TRBJ2-2, with D possibly TRBD1 on 6 matching bases. The CDR3 contains 14 residues. Between the trimmed V and J ends, which lost 1 base and 5 bases, there was a span of 8 bases. Germline CDR1 reads MGHDK; CDR2 reads SYGVNS. The CDR3 reads CASSELGTTGELFF. As DNA, the CDR3 is TGTGCCAGCAGTGAATTGGGGACAACCGGGGAGCTGTTTTTT.

This clonotype was detected only once. V is TRBV20-1 and J is TRBJ2-2, with 9 bases lining up with TRBD2. The CDR3 is made up of 16 amino acids. The V and J ends lost 1 base and 7 bases, in that order; junction bases with no gene match: 10. Germline CDR1 reads DFQATT; CDR2 reads SNEGSKA (reference sequence). In DNA form, the CDR3 reads TGCAGTGCTAGAGCGGCCGCGGGAGGGCCGTACGGGGAGCTGTTTTTT. Translated: CSARAAAGGPYGELFF.

The genes are TRBV7-2 and TRBJ2-5, with a weak D call TRBD1 (6 bases). This CDR3 is built from 14 residues. V was clipped by 1 base and J by 3 bases, with 9 bases between them. From germline, CDR1 is SGHTA and CDR2 FQGNSA. DNA of the CDR3: TGTGCCAGCAGCTTAGGCCGGGACAAAGAGACCCAGTACTTC. It encodes CASSLGRDKETQYF.

This clonotype was detected only a few times. V usage is TRBV5-1 and J usage is TRBJ2-1; TRBD2 aligns across 7 bases. V lost 5 bases to trimming and J lost 4 bases; unmatched junction nucleotides: 9. In germline, CDR1 is SGHRS, CDR2 YFSETQ. The length of the CDR3 is 15 residues. CDR3 in amino acids: CASRGWLAEYNEQFF. The CDR3 coding sequence is TGCGCCAGCAGAGGGTGGCTAGCGGAATACAATGAGCAGTTCTTC.

A few counts support this clonotype. The chain links TRBV4-1 to TRBJ2-3; 8 nucleotides align to TRBD2. The CDR3 is 17 residues long. Germline V lookup: CDR1 MGHRA, CDR2 YSYEKL. Trimming at V came to 0 bases and at J to 1 base, leaving 6 bases not matched to a gene. CDR3 loop: CASSQDPSGRGTDTQYF. CDR3 DNA: TGCGCCAGCAGCCAAGATCCTAGCGGGCGTGGCACAGATACGCAGTATTTT.

The rearrangement links TRBV29-1 to TRBJ1-1; TRBD1 matches 7 bases. With 5 bases clipped from V and 1 base from J, the junction kept 4 bases outside the gene matches. This CDR3 is 13 amino acids long. Germline V gene sequence: CDR1 SQVTM, CDR2 ANQGSEA. CDR3: CSVSDRKNTEAFF. CDR3 DNA: TGCAGCGTTTCGGACAGGAAGAACACTGAAGCTTTCTTT.